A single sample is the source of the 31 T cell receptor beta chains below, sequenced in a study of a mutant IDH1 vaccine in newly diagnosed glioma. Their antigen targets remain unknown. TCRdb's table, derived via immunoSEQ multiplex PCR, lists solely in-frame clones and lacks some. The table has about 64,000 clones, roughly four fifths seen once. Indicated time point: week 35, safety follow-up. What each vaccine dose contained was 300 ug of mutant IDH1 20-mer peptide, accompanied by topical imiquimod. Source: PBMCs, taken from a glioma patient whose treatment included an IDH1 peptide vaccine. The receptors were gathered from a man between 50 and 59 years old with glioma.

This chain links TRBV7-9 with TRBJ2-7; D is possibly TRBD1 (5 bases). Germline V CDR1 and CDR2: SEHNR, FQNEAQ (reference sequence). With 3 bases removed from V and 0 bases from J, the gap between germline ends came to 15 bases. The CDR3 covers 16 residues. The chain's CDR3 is CASSFSGQFLSYEQYF. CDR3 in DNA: TGTGCCAGCAGCTTTTCAGGACAATTCCTCTCCTACGAGCAGTACTTC.

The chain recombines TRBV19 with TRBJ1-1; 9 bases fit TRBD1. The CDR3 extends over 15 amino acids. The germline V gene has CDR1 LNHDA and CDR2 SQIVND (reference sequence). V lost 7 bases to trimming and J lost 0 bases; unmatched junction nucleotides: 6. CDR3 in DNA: TGTGCCAGTATCCTAGGACAGGGGATGAACACTGAAGCTTTCTTT. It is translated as CASILGQGMNTEAFF.

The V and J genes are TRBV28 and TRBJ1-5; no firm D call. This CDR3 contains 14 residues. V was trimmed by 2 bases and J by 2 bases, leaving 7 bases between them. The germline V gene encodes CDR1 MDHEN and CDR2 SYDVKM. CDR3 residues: CASSLGLGNQPQHF. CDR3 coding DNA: TGTGCCAGCAGTTTAGGACTGGGCAATCAGCCCCAGCATTTT.

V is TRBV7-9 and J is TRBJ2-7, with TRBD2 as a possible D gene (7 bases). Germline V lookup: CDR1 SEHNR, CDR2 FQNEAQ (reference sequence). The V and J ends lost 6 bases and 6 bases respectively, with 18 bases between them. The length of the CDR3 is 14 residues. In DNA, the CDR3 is TGTGCCAGCAGGGGAGGGGGAGCTGCCTCCGAGCAGTACTTC. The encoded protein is CASRGGGAASEQYF.

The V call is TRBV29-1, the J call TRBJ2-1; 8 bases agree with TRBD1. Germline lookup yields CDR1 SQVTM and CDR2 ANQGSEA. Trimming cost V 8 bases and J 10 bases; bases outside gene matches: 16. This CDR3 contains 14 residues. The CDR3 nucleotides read TGCAGCCTAATTCCCCGGACAGGGACAACCGAGCAGTTCTTC. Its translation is CSLIPRTGTTEQFF.

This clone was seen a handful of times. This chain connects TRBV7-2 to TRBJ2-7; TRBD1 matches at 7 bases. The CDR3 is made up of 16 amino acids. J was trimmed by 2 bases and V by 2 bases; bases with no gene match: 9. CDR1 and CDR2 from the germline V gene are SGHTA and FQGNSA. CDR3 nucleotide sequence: TGTGCCAGCAGCTTAAGAGGGTCGGGACAGACCTACGAGCAGTACTTC. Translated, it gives CASSLRGSGQTYEQYF.

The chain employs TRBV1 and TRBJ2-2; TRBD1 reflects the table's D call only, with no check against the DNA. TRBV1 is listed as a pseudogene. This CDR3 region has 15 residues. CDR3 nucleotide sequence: TGCACCAGCAGCCTCCGGACAGTGCGAGGCGGGGAGCTGTTTTTT. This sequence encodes CTSSLRTVRGGELFF.

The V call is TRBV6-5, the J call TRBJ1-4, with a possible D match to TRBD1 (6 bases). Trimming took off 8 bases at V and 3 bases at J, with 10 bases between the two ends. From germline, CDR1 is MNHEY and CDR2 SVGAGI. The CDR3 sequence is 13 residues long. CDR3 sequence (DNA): TGTGCCAGCCGGGACATATCTAATGAAAAACTGTTTTTT. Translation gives CASRDISNEKLFF.

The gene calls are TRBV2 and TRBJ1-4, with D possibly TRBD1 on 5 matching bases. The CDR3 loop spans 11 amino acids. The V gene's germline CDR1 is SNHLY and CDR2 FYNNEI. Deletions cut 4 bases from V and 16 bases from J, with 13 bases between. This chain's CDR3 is CASSAPGPGFF. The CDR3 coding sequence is TGTGCCAGCAGTGCCCCGGGACCAGGGTTTTTT.

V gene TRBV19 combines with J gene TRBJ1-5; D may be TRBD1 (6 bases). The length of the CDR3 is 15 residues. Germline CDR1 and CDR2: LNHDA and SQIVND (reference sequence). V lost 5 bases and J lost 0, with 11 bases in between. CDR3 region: CASSLQGNSNQPQHF. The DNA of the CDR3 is TGTGCCAGTAGTCTTCAGGGGAATAGCAATCAGCCCCAGCATTTT.

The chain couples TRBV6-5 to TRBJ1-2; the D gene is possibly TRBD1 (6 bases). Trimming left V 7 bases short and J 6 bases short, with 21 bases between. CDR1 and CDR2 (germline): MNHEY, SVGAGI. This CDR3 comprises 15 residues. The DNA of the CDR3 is TGTGCCAGCAAAAGGCCCAAGGGGGGGATGAATGGCTACACCTTC. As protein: CASKRPKGGMNGYTF.

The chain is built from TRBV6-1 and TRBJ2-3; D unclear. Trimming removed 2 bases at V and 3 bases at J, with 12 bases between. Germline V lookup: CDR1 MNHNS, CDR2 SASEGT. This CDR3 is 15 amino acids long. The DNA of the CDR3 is TGTGCCAGCAGTGAAAACTCCCCTGGGACAGATACGCAGTATTTT. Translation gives CASSENSPGTDTQYF.

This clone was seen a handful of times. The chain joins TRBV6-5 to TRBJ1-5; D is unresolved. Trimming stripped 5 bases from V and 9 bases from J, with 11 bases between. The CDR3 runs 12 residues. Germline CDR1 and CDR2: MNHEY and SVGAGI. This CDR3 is CASSPESGPQHF. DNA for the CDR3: TGTGCCAGCAGTCCCGAGTCGGGGCCCCAGCATTTT.

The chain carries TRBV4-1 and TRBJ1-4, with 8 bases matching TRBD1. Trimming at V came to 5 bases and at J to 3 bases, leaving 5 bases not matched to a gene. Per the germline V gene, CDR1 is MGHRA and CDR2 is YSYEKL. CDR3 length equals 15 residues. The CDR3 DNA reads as TGCGCCAGCAGCGGTGACAGGGGAGCTAATGAAAAACTGTTTTTT. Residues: CASSGDRGANEKLFF.

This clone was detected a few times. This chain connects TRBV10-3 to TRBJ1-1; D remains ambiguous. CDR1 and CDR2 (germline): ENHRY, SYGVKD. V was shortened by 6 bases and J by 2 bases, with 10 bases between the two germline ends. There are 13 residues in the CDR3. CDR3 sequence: CAISPAGNTEAFF. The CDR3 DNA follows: TGTGCCATCAGCCCCGCGGGTAACACTGAAGCTTTCTTT.

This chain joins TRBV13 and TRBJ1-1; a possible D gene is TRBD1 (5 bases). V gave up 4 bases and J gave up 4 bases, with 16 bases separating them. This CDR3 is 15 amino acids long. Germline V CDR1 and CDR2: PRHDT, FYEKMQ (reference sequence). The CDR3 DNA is TGTGCCAGCAGCTCACACCTCCGACAGCTCACTGAAGCTTTCTTT. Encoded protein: CASSSHLRQLTEAFF.

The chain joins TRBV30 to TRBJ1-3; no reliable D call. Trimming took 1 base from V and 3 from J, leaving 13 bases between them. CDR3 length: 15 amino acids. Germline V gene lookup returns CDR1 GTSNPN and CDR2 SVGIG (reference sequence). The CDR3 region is CAWSGPAGGGNTIYF. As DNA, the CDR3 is TGTGCCTGGAGTGGCCCGGCGGGAGGTGGAAACACCATATATTTT.

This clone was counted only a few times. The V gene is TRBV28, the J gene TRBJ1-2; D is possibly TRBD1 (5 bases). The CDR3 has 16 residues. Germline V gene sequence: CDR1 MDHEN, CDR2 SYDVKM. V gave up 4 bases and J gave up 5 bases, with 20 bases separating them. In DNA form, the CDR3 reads TGTGCCAGCAGTTCTTTCGGGGAGGGGTTAAAATATGGCTACACCTTC. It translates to CASSSFGEGLKYGYTF.

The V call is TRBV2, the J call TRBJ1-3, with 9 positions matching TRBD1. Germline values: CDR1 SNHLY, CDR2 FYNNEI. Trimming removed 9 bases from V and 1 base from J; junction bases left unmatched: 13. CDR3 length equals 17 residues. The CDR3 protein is CASRDRVITGSGNTIYF. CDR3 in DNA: TGTGCCAGTAGGGACAGGGTGATTACGGGTTCTGGAAACACCATATATTTT.

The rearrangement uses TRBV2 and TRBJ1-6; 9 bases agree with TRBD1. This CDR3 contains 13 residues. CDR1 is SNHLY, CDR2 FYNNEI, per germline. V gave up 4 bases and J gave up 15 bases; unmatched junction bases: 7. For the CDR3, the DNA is TGTGCCAGCAGTGGGGACAGGGAAAATGTCCTCCACTTT. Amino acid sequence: CASSGDRENVLHF.

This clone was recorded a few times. This chain's CDR3 is CASSVEWQHNEQFF. CDR3 nucleotide sequence: TGTGCCAGCAGCGTAGAATGGCAGCACAATGAGCAGTTCTTC. The V and J genes are TRBV9 and TRBJ2-1, with D uncertain. The CDR3 is 14 residues long. CDR1 and CDR2 from the germline V gene are SGDLS and YYNGEE. The V and J ends lost 0 bases and 5 bases respectively, with 9 bases between them.

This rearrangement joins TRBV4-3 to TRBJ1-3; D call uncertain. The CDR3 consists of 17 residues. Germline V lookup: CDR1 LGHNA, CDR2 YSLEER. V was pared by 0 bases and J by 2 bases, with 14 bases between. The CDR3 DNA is TGCGCCAGCAGCCAAGAAGTAGGAGGCTACACTGGAAACACCATATATTTT. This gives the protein CASSQEVGGYTGNTIYF.

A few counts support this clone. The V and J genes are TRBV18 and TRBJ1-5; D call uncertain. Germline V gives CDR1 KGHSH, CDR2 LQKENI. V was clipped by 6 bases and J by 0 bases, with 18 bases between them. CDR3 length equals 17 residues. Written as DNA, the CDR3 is TGTGCCAGCTCGCCCCTGACATCCGATCATAGCAATCAGCCCCAGCATTTT. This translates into CASSPLTSDHSNQPQHF. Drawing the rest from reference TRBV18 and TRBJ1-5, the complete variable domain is NAGVMQNPRHLVRRRGQEARLRCSPMKGHSHVYWYRQLPEEGLKFMVYLQKENIIDESGMPKERFSAEFPKEGPSILRIQQVVRGDSAAYFCASSPLTSDHSNQPQHFGDGTRLSIL.

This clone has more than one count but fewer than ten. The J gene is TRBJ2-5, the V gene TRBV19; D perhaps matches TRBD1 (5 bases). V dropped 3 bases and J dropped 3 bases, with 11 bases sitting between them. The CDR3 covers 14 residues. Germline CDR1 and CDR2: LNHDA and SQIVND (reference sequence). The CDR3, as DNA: TGTGCCAGTAGTATTAGAGCAGGGAAAGAGACCCAGTACTTC. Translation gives CASSIRAGKETQYF.

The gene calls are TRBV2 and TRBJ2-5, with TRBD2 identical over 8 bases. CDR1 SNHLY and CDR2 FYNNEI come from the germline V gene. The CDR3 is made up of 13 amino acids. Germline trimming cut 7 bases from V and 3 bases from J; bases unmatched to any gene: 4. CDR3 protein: CASIRGGEETQYF. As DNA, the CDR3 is TGTGCCAGCATCCGGGGGGGAGAAGAGACCCAGTACTTC. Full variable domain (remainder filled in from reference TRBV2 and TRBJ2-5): EPEVTQTPSHQVTQMGQEVILRCVPISNHLYFYWYRQILGQKVEFLVSFYNNEISEKSEIFDDQFSVERPDGSNFTLKIRSTKLEDSAMYFCASIRGGEETQYFGPGTRLLVL.

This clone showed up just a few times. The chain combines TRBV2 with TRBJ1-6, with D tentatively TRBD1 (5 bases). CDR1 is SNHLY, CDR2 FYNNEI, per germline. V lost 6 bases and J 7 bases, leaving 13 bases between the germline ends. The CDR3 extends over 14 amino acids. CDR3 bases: TGTGCCAGCAGGATGACAGTAGGCAATTCACCCCTCCACTTT. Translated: CASRMTVGNSPLHF.

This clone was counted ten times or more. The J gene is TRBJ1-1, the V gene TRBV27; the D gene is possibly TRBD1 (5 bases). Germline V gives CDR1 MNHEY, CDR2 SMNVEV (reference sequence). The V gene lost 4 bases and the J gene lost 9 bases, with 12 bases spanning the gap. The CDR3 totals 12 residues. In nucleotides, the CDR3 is TGTGCCAGCAGTTCCTACCGGGGACAAGCTTTCTTT. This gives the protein CASSSYRGQAFF.

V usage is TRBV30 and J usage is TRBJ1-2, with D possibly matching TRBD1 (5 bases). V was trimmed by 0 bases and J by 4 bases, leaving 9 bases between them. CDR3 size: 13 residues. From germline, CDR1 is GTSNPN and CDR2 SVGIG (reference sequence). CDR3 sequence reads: CAWSVQVSYGYTF. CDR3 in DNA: TGTGCCTGGAGTGTACAGGTATCCTATGGCTACACCTTC.

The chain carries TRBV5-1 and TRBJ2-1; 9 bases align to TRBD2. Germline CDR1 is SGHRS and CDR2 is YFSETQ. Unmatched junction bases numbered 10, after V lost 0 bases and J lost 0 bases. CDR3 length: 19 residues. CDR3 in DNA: TGCGCCAGCAGCTTGGGTAGCGGGGGATCTATGAGCTCCTACAATGAGCAGTTCTTC. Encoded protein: CASSLGSGGSMSSYNEQFF.

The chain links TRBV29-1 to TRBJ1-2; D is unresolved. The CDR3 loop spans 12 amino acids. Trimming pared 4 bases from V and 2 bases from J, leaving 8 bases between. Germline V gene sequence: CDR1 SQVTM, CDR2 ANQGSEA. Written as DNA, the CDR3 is TGCAGCGTTGGGGGATCCAACTATGGCTACACCTTC. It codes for CSVGGSNYGYTF.

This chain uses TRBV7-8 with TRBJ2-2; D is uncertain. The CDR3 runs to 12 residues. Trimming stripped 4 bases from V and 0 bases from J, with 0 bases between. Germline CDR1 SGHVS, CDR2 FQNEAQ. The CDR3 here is CASSSNTGELFF. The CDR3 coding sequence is TGTGCCAGCAGCTCGAACACCGGGGAGCTGTTTTTT.